Listed below are T cell receptor beta chains from one sample, sequenced in a study of neurological immune-mediated disorders. Each CDR3 protein gets one entry after TCRdb re-called the 5' RACE reads with MiXCR. The sample includes 40,000 to 50,000 distinct CDR3 sequences, roughly 2.5% of them seen just once. The sequencing input was PBMCs. These receptors all stem from a man aged 25-45 years with multiple sclerosis. CDR3s include the opening cysteine and the closing phenylalanine or tryptophan. Fields, in order: J gene, V gene, D gene, clone size, CDR3 length, CDR3 protein, CDR3 DNA. The D gene is left open where the match is weak. Not every row has a clone size; where given, it reads once, few, many or a size class.

J gene: TRBJ2-7; V gene: TRBV27; D gene: TRBD2; clone size: many; CDR3 length: 14; CDR3 protein: CASSPLGGAYEQYF; CDR3 DNA: TGTGCCAGCAGTCCTCTCGGGGGGGCCTACGAGCAGTACTTC
J gene: TRBJ2-5; V gene: TRBV6-5; D gene: -; clone size: few; CDR3 length: 13; CDR3 protein: CASSTDRKVAQYF; CDR3 DNA: TGTGCCAGCAGTACAGACAGGAAGGTGGCCCAGTACTTC
J gene: TRBJ1-2; V gene: TRBV2; D gene: -; clone size: many; CDR3 length: 13; CDR3 protein: CASSEGTNYGYTF; CDR3 DNA: TGTGCCAGCAGCGAAGGGACGAACTATGGCTACACCTTC
J gene: TRBJ1-2; V gene: TRBV20-1; D gene: TRBD1; clone size: many; CDR3 length: 14; CDR3 protein: CSANSPGTGYGYTF; CDR3 DNA: TGCAGTGCTAACTCCCCCGGGACAGGCTATGGCTACACCTTC
J gene: TRBJ1-1; V gene: TRBV7-6; D gene: -; clone size: many; CDR3 length: 12; CDR3 protein: CASSLVNTEAFF; CDR3 DNA: TGTGCCAGCAGCTTAGTCAACACTGAAGCTTTCTTT
J gene: TRBJ2-3; V gene: TRBV7-3; D gene: TRBD2; clone size: many; CDR3 length: 16; CDR3 protein: CASSLTTTSVTDTQYF; CDR3 DNA: TGTGCCAGCAGCTTAACGACTACTAGCGTCACAGATACGCAGTATTTT
J gene: TRBJ1-1; V gene: TRBV5-1; D gene: -; clone size: many; CDR3 length: 14; CDR3 protein: CASSVDGTNTEAFF; CDR3 DNA: TGCGCCAGCAGCGTGGACGGCACGAACACTGAAGCTTTCTTT
J gene: TRBJ2-5; V gene: TRBV7-2; D gene: -; clone size: many; CDR3 length: 11; CDR3 protein: CASSSGETQYF; CDR3 DNA: TGTGCCAGCAGCTCAGGGGAGACCCAGTACTTC
J gene: TRBJ2-1; V gene: TRBV6-5; D gene: -; clone size: many; CDR3 length: 15; CDR3 protein: CASSYVRVPPSEQFF; CDR3 DNA: TGTGCCAGCAGTTACGTTCGTGTTCCCCCCAGTGAGCAGTTCTTC
J gene: TRBJ2-5; V gene: TRBV5-1; D gene: -; clone size: many; CDR3 length: 14; CDR3 protein: CASSADSFQETQYF; CDR3 DNA: TGCGCCAGCAGCGCCGACAGTTTCCAAGAGACCCAGTACTTC
J gene: TRBJ2-1; V gene: TRBV15; D gene: -; clone size: -; CDR3 length: 14; CDR3 protein: CATSRDQAYNEQFF; CDR3 DNA: TGTGCCACCAGCAGAGATCAAGCTTACAATGAGCAGTTCTTC
J gene: TRBJ2-7; V gene: TRBV7-9; D gene: TRBD2; clone size: many; CDR3 length: 15; CDR3 protein: CASTGEGLGFYEQYF; CDR3 DNA: TGTGCCAGCACGGGGGAGGGACTCGGGTTCTACGAGCAGTACTTC
J gene: TRBJ2-6; V gene: TRBV10-3; D gene: -; clone size: many; CDR3 length: 19; CDR3 protein: CAISDPRGGLGAGANVLTF; CDR3 DNA: TGTGCCATCAGTGATCCCCGGGGAGGCCTAGGGGCTGGGGCCAACGTCCTGACTTTC
J gene: TRBJ2-3; V gene: TRBV18; D gene: -; clone size: few; CDR3 length: 13; CDR3 protein: CASSPPDRNTQYF; CDR3 DNA: TGTGCCAGCTCACCACCTGACCGTAATACGCAGTATTTT
J gene: TRBJ1-2; V gene: TRBV25-1; D gene: TRBD1; clone size: many; CDR3 length: 14; CDR3 protein: CATERTGGSYGYTF; CDR3 DNA: TGTGCCACCGAACGGACAGGGGGCTCCTATGGCTACACCTTC
J gene: TRBJ2-2; V gene: TRBV5-1; D gene: -; clone size: many; CDR3 length: 15; CDR3 protein: CASSLGTLNTGELFF; CDR3 DNA: TGCGCCAGCAGCTTAGGGACACTGAACACCGGGGAGCTGTTTTTT
J gene: TRBJ2-6; V gene: TRBV20-1; D gene: -; clone size: -; CDR3 length: 16; CDR3 protein: CSATLASVSGANVLTF; CDR3 DNA: TGCAGTGCTACCTTAGCCTCAGTCTCTGGGGCCAACGTCCTGACTTTC
J gene: TRBJ2-1; V gene: TRBV4-2; D gene: -; clone size: many; CDR3 length: 15; CDR3 protein: CASTLRSDSYNEQFF; CDR3 DNA: TGTGCCAGTACCCTAAGGAGTGACTCCTACAATGAGCAGTTCTTC
J gene: TRBJ1-2; V gene: TRBV2; D gene: -; clone size: many; CDR3 length: 10; CDR3 protein: CASTRGGYTF; CDR3 DNA: TGTGCCTCGACCAGGGGCGGCTACACCTTC
J gene: TRBJ2-7; V gene: TRBV20-1; D gene: TRBD2; clone size: many; CDR3 length: 15; CDR3 protein: CSARGWLAGVAEQYF; CDR3 DNA: TGCAGTGCTAGAGGCTGGCTAGCGGGGGTAGCCGAGCAGTACTTC
J gene: TRBJ2-5; V gene: TRBV3-1; D gene: -; clone size: -; CDR3 length: 15; CDR3 protein: CASRDDAGPSETQYF; CDR3 DNA: TGTGCCAGCAGGGATGACGCGGGGCCCTCCGAGACCCAGTACTTC
J gene: TRBJ2-3; V gene: TRBV18; D gene: -; clone size: -; CDR3 length: 16; CDR3 protein: CASSQGPLRTTDTQYF; CDR3 DNA: TGTGCCAGCTCACAGGGACCACTTAGAACCACAGATACGCAGTATTTT
J gene: TRBJ2-7; V gene: TRBV28; D gene: TRBD2; clone size: many; CDR3 length: 16; CDR3 protein: CASRYGASGSFYEQYF; CDR3 DNA: TGTGCCAGCAGGTACGGGGCTAGCGGGAGTTTCTACGAGCAGTACTTC
J gene: TRBJ2-1; V gene: TRBV7-3; D gene: TRBD1; clone size: few; CDR3 length: 13; CDR3 protein: CASRETGGNEQFF; CDR3 DNA: TGTGCCAGCAGAGAAACAGGGGGCAATGAGCAGTTCTTC
J gene: TRBJ1-1; V gene: TRBV5-1; D gene: -; clone size: many; CDR3 length: 16; CDR3 protein: CASSLIPQVEMSEAFF; CDR3 DNA: TGCGCCAGCAGCTTGATCCCCCAGGTGGAAATGTCTGAAGCTTTCTTT
J gene: TRBJ2-2; V gene: TRBV2; D gene: TRBD2; clone size: many; CDR3 length: 13; CDR3 protein: CASSYGRSGELFF; CDR3 DNA: TGTGCCAGCAGCTACGGGAGGTCCGGGGAGCTGTTTTTT
J gene: TRBJ2-2; V gene: TRBV20-1; D gene: -; clone size: many; CDR3 length: 14; CDR3 protein: CSAKGGANTGELFF; CDR3 DNA: TGCAGTGCTAAAGGGGGGGCAAACACCGGGGAGCTGTTTTTT
J gene: TRBJ1-1; V gene: TRBV4-3; D gene: -; clone size: many; CDR3 length: 15; CDR3 protein: CASAMDGIMNTEAFF; CDR3 DNA: TGCGCCAGCGCCATGGATGGGATCATGAACACTGAAGCTTTCTTT
J gene: TRBJ1-2; V gene: TRBV6-2/TRBV6-3; D gene: TRBD1; clone size: many; CDR3 length: 13; CDR3 protein: CASSQDRFYGYTF; CDR3 DNA: TGTGCCAGCAGCCAGGACAGGTTCTATGGCTACACCTTC